This entry lists 24 T cell receptor beta chains sequenced from one sample in a study of blood T cell repertoires in COVID-19. Using immunoSEQ multiplex PCR, the repertoire was profiled, and TCRdb retains in-frame clones only, with some absent. The data contain approximately 230,000 clones, under 90% of them singletons. Sequenced: PBMCs or T cells enriched from blood (not recorded which). These receptor sequences come from a man aged 35-49 years who had recovered from COVID-19.

This clone was counted a few times. This chain links TRBV9 with TRBJ2-7; D may be TRBD1 (6 bases). The CDR3 consists of 14 residues. CDR1 is SGDLS, CDR2 YYNGEE, per germline. The germline V and J ends were trimmed by 2 bases and 0 bases, with 9 bases remaining between them. The CDR3 sequence: CASSVGQSSYEQYF. The CDR3 DNA sequence: TGTGCCAGCAGCGTTGGACAGAGCTCCTACGAGCAGTACTTC. The entire variable domain, with the rest obtained from reference TRBV9 and TRBJ2-7, is as follows: DSGVTQTPKHLITATGQRVTLRCSPRSGDLSVYWYQQSLDQGLQFLIQYYNGEERAKGNILERFSAQQFPDLHSELNLSSLELGDSALYFCASSVGQSSYEQYFGPGTRLTVT.

The CDR3 here is CATSDPGQGYEQYF. CDR3 DNA sequence: TGTGCCACCAGTGATCCGGGACAGGGATACGAGCAGTACTTC. J is TRBJ2-7 and V is TRBV24-1; 9 nucleotides align to TRBD1. The junction had 3 bases not matched to a gene; V was cut back by 3 bases and J by 4 bases. CDR1 and CDR2 from the germline V gene are KGHDR and SFDVKD. The CDR3 consists of 14 residues.

The rearrangement uses TRBV5-5 and TRBJ1-5, with D unresolved. CDR3 length: 13 amino acids. V was trimmed by 5 bases and J by 5 bases, leaving 11 bases between them. Germline loops: CDR1 SGHKS, CDR2 YYEKEE (reference sequence). The CDR3 DNA reads as TGTGCCAGCAGTTCAACTATTTATCAGCCCCAGCATTTT. It encodes CASSSTIYQPQHF.

V is TRBV11-2 and J is TRBJ1-6; possible D gene TRBD1, 6 bases. Trimming removed 5 bases from V and 7 bases from J, with 18 bases in between. The CDR3 has 16 residues. Germline V gene sequence: CDR1 SGHAT, CDR2 FQNNGV. CDR3 in amino acids: CASSPAGEDWNSPLHF. The CDR3 DNA reads TGTGCCAGCAGCCCCGCAGGGGAAGATTGGAATTCACCCCTCCACTTT.

The rearrangement uses TRBV5-5 and TRBJ2-3, with 7 bases aligning to TRBD2. This CDR3 spans 15 amino acids. V shed 2 bases, J shed 3 bases, and the junction held 6 bases outside the gene matches. Germline CDR1 SGHKS, CDR2 YYEKEE (reference sequence). The CDR3 nucleotides read TGTGCCAGCAGCTTTGATAGCGGGTATACAGATACGCAGTATTTT. It translates to CASSFDSGYTDTQYF.

V and J are TRBV6-2 or TRBV6-3 and TRBJ2-7; 9 bases map to TRBD1. The trim removed 5 bases at V and 6 bases at J, leaving 11 bases unmatched. The CDR3 sequence is 15 residues long. Per the germline V gene, CDR1 is MNHEY and CDR2 is SVGEGT. The CDR3 is CASSRPRQGVVEQYF. The CDR3 nucleotides are TGTGCCAGCAGTCGGCCCCGACAGGGGGTCGTCGAGCAGTACTTC.

The chain has TRBV5-4 and TRBJ2-3; tentative D call: TRBD1 (6 bases). CDR1 and CDR2 from the germline V gene are SGHNT and YYREEE (reference sequence). The V and J ends lost 3 bases and 3 bases respectively, with 11 bases between them. This CDR3 spans 14 amino acids. DNA for the CDR3: TGTGCCAGCAGCTCTAACAGGGCGACAGATACGCAGTATTTT. Translating gives CASSSNRATDTQYF.

The chain carries TRBV29-1 and TRBJ2-4; 7 nucleotides agree with TRBD1. V lost 7 bases, J lost 3 bases, and 9 bases stayed unmatched. Germline V CDR1 and CDR2: SQVTM, ANQGSEA. The CDR3 covers 14 residues. The chain's CDR3 is CSADRANDKNIQYF. The CDR3 DNA reads as TGCAGCGCTGACAGGGCTAATGACAAAAACATTCAGTACTTC.

The chain employs TRBV5-4 and TRBJ2-1; TRBD2 aligns across 12 bases. Germline CDR1 and CDR2: SGHNT and YYREEE (reference sequence). After removal of 4 bases from V and 9 bases from J, the junction contained 8 bases not matched to a gene. The CDR3 contains 15 residues. CDR3 sequence reads: CASSGPSGGAVEQFF. In DNA form, the CDR3 reads TGTGCCAGCAGCGGACCTAGCGGGGGGGCTGTTGAGCAGTTCTTC.

The genes are TRBV7-9 and TRBJ2-7; TRBD2 agrees at 10 bases. The CDR3 is 16 residues long. Per the germline V gene, CDR1 is SEHNR and CDR2 is FQNEAQ (reference sequence). V dropped 5 bases and J dropped 2; count of bases not matched to a gene: 9. In nucleotides, the CDR3 is TGTGCCAGCAGCGTGTCTAGCGGGAGTAGAACCTACGAGCAGTACTTC. This gives the protein CASSVSSGSRTYEQYF.

The chain recombines TRBV18 with TRBJ1-3; a weak D match, TRBD1 (5 bases). Between the trimmed V and J ends, which lost 8 bases and 0 bases, there was a span of 14 bases. Germline V gene sequence: CDR1 KGHSH, CDR2 LQKENI. This CDR3 has 15 amino acids. The CDR3 DNA sequence: TGTGCCAGCACCCCTCGGCAGGGCTCTGGAAACACCATATATTTT. It yields the protein CASTPRQGSGNTIYF.

V usage is TRBV5-4 and J usage is TRBJ2-1, with 7 bases aligning to TRBD1. Germline values: CDR1 SGHNT, CDR2 YYREEE (reference sequence). The CDR3 loop spans 15 amino acids. V lost 4 bases to trimming and J lost 2 bases; unmatched junction nucleotides: 6. The CDR3 is CASSTTGNTYNEQFF. The CDR3 DNA reads TGTGCCAGCAGCACGACAGGGAATACCTACAATGAGCAGTTCTTC.

This clone was recorded only once. The chain links TRBV25-1 to TRBJ1-1; 7 positions agree with TRBD1. Trimming took 2 bases from V and 0 from J; bases not matched to a gene: 3. The CDR3 extends over 15 amino acids. CDR1 and CDR2 (germline): MGHDK, SYGVNS. The chain's CDR3 is CASSEDREMNTEAFF. For the CDR3, the DNA is TGTGCCAGCAGTGAAGACAGGGAGATGAACACTGAAGCTTTCTTT.

The rearrangement uses TRBV28 and TRBJ2-1; 10 bases map to TRBD2. The CDR3 spans 15 residues. V was clipped by 7 bases and J by 7 bases; unmatched bases: 10. CDR1 and CDR2 (germline): MDHEN, SYDVKM. The chain's CDR3 is CASTDSGRAGNEQFF. In nucleotides, the CDR3 is TGTGCCAGCACCGACAGCGGGAGGGCCGGGAATGAGCAGTTCTTC.

This clone was counted once. The CDR3 region has the DNA TGTGCCAGCTCACCAATGAACACAGAGACCCAGTACTTC. Its protein product is CASSPMNTETQYF. The chain recombines TRBV18 with TRBJ2-5; D remains unclear. The CDR3 is 13 amino acids. Germline V gene data show CDR1 as KGHSH and CDR2 as LQKENI. V was trimmed by 2 bases and J by 4 bases, leaving 8 bases between them. The full variable domain, completed using reference TRBV18 and TRBJ2-5, is NAGVMQNPRHLVRRRGQEARLRCSPMKGHSHVYWYRQLPEEGLKFMVYLQKENIIDESGMPKERFSAEFPKEGPSILRIQQVVRGDSAAYFCASSPMNTETQYFGPGTRLLVL.

This rearrangement joins TRBV7-3 to TRBJ2-2, with a weak D call TRBD1 (5 bases). Trimming removed 8 bases at V and 3 bases at J, with 13 bases between. The germline CDR1 and CDR2 sequences are SGHTA and FQGTGA. The CDR3 is 14 residues long. CDR3 DNA: TGTGCCAGCTCCAGGGCCCGAGACACCGGGGAGCTGTTTTTT. Translating gives CASSRARDTGELFF.

The chain carries TRBV10-3 and TRBJ1-1; D may be TRBD1 (5 bases). V was shortened by 11 bases and J by 3 bases, with 13 bases between the two germline ends. This CDR3 spans 12 amino acids. Germline V gene lookup returns CDR1 ENHRY and CDR2 SYGVKD. CDR3 DNA sequence: TGTGCCGGGAGGGGCGCAGACACTGAAGCTTTCTTT. Its protein product is CAGRGADTEAFF.

The V call is TRBV4-2, the J call TRBJ1-3; D is ambiguous. The CDR3 extends over 18 amino acids. Trimming pared 1 base from V and 0 bases from J, leaving 16 bases between. CDR1 and CDR2 from the germline V gene are LGHNA and YNFKEQ. Here the CDR3 reads CASSQGDGADYSGNTIYF. For the CDR3, the DNA is TGTGCCAGCAGCCAAGGAGACGGCGCGGATTACTCTGGAAACACCATATATTTT.

Remarks on this clone: This same CDR3 is encoded by further DNA sequences in the sample. V gene TRBV29-1 combines with J gene TRBJ1-1, with D possibly matching TRBD1 (5 bases). The CDR3 loop spans 15 amino acids. Germline loops: CDR1 SQVTM, CDR2 ANQGSEA. V was pared by 2 bases and J by 0 bases, with 13 bases between. For the CDR3, the DNA is TGCAGCGTTGAAAGTTTGACAGCCTTGAACACTGAAGCTTTCTTT. Translation gives CSVESLTALNTEAFF.

This rearrangement joins TRBV29-1 to TRBJ2-2, with D perhaps matching TRBD1 (6 bases). Germline lookup yields CDR1 SQVTM and CDR2 ANQGSEA. CDR3 length: 13 residues. The germline V and J ends were trimmed by 6 bases and 5 bases, with 13 bases remaining between them. The CDR3 region has the DNA TGCAGCGTCTCGGACAGAACAACCGGGGAGCTGTTTTTT. It encodes CSVSDRTTGELFF.

V usage is TRBV2 and J usage is TRBJ2-1; weak D call: TRBD2 (5 bases). The CDR3 loop spans 13 amino acids. The V and J ends lost 3 bases and 9 bases respectively, with 12 bases between them. Germline loops: CDR1 SNHLY, CDR2 FYNNEI. The CDR3 loop reads CASSDLGSAEQFF. The DNA of the CDR3 is TGTGCCAGCAGTGATTTGGGGAGTGCTGAGCAGTTCTTC.

The CDR3 DNA reads TGTGCCAGCAGTATACAGAGGGGGAGTGATAACTATGGCTACACCTTC. Encoded protein: CASSIQRGSDNYGYTF. The chain employs TRBV27 and TRBJ1-2, with D maybe TRBD1 (6 bases). V lost 5 bases to trimming and J lost 1 base, with 17 bases between them. The CDR3 contains 16 residues. Germline lookup yields CDR1 MNHEY and CDR2 SMNVEV (reference sequence).

The V call is TRBV5-1, the J call TRBJ2-7; a possible D gene is TRBD2 (6 bases). Per the germline V gene, CDR1 is SGHRS and CDR2 is YFSETQ. The CDR3 consists of 17 residues. Trimming cost V 0 bases and J 4 bases, with 20 bases left between them. CDR3 nucleotides: TGCGCCAGCAGCTTGGTGCCCTTAGTACGGGAGCCTTACGAGCAGTACTTC. Its protein is CASSLVPLVREPYEQYF.

The chain employs TRBV19 and TRBJ1-2; D is perhaps TRBD1 (5 bases). The germline gives CDR1 LNHDA, CDR2 SQIVND (reference sequence). The CDR3 is 14 amino acids. Trimming shortened V by 7 bases and J by 1 base, and 13 bases separated the two germline ends. CDR3: CASKSAGHNYGYTF. DNA for the CDR3: TGTGCCAGTAAGTCGGCAGGGCATAACTATGGCTACACCTTC.